Presented here are 10 T cell receptor beta chains from one specimen sequenced in a study of CD8+ T cells in alopecia areata. Isolated RNA was reverse transcribed into cDNA used as the sequencing template. The method was immunoSEQ multiplex PCR; TCRdb's version includes in-frame clones alone and lacks a portion of them. Among 200,000 to 250,000 clones listed, more than 45% were seen once. Sequences were derived from CD4+ T cells sorted from blood, sampled at week 0. These receptors all stem from a human donor with alopecia areata.

The chain employs TRBV27 and TRBJ1-6; tentative D call: TRBD1 (6 bases). CDR1 is MNHEY, CDR2 SMNVEV, per germline (reference sequence). The ends were cut back, 5 bases at V and 6 bases at J, with 14 bases in the middle. CDR3 length: 15 amino acids. CDR3 amino acids: CASSPTDSPNSPLHF. CDR3 coding DNA: TGTGCCAGCAGTCCCACGGACAGCCCTAATTCACCCCTCCACTTT.

This clone has a handful of counts. J is TRBJ2-3 and V is TRBV5-1; TRBD2 agrees at 9 bases. Per the germline V gene, CDR1 is SGHRS and CDR2 is YFSETQ. Unmatched junction bases numbered 9, after V lost 1 base and J lost 0 bases. The CDR3 contains 18 residues. CDR3 DNA sequence: TGCGCCAGCAGCTTGACCGGACTAGCGACATTTAGCACAGATACGCAGTATTTT. Its protein product is CASSLTGLATFSTDTQYF.

This clone showed up just a few times. J is TRBJ2-3 and V is TRBV11-3; D might be TRBD2 (6 bases). The CDR3 spans 15 residues. The germline gives CDR1 SGHNT, CDR2 YENEEA. Trimming shortened V by 3 bases and J by 3 bases, and 13 bases separated the two germline ends. CDR3: CASSLEGRVTDTQYF. CDR3 DNA sequence: TGTGCCAGCAGCTTGGAGGGCAGGGTGACAGATACGCAGTATTTT.

The chain carries TRBV5-4 and TRBJ2-1; the match to TRBD2 covers 7 bases. This CDR3 is built from 18 residues. Unmatched junction bases numbered 14, after V lost 5 bases and J lost 0 bases. The germline V gene has CDR1 SGHNT and CDR2 YYREEE (reference sequence). Written as DNA, the CDR3 is TGTGCCAGCAGTCCCACGGGAGGCCCCACCAGCTCCTACAATGAGCAGTTCTTC. Its protein is CASSPTGGPTSSYNEQFF.

This sequence joins TRBV7-3 and TRBJ2-1, with D perhaps TRBD2 (6 bases). Looked up from germline, CDR1 is SGHTA and CDR2 is FQGTGA. The CDR3 length is 15 residues. Between the trimmed V and J ends, which lost 4 bases and 5 bases, there was a span of 15 bases. In nucleotides, the CDR3 is TGTGCCAGCAGCTCGGCCGGGAGAACCGACAATGAGCAGTTCTTC. Translation: CASSSAGRTDNEQFF.

The chain couples TRBV7-9 to TRBJ2-3; TRBD2 might be the D (5 bases). CDR3 length: 13 amino acids. CDR1 is SEHNR and CDR2 is FQNEAQ in the germline V gene (reference sequence). Trimming stripped 3 bases from V and 1 base from J, with 5 bases between. The CDR3 reads CASSFGGTDTQYF. CDR3 bases: TGTGCCAGCAGCTTCGGGGGCACAGATACGCAGTATTTT.

This chain uses TRBV19 with TRBJ1-2; TRBD1 matches 8 bases. Germline V lookup: CDR1 LNHDA, CDR2 SQIVND (reference sequence). CDR3 length: 13 amino acids. The V and J ends lost 8 bases and 4 bases, in that order; junction bases with no gene match: 6. CDR3 loop: CASYSGTGYGYTF. The CDR3, as DNA: TGTGCCAGTTATTCCGGGACAGGCTATGGCTACACCTTC. Supplemented by reference TRBV19 and TRBJ1-2, the full variable domain reads DGGITQSPKYLFRKEGQNVTLSCEQNLNHDAMYWYRQDPGQGLRLIYYSQIVNDFQKGDIAEGYSVSREKKESFPLTVTSAQKNPTAFYLCASYSGTGYGYTFGSGTRLTVV.

The rearrangement joins TRBV4-1 to TRBJ2-3, with 12 bases lining up with TRBD2. Looked up from germline, CDR1 is MGHRA and CDR2 is YSYEKL. CDR3 length: 18 residues. V was clipped by 4 bases and J by 0 bases; unmatched bases: 8. CDR3 loop: CASSRGLAGLSSTDTQYF. The CDR3 DNA follows: TGCGCCAGCAGCCGCGGACTAGCGGGACTTTCTAGCACAGATACGCAGTATTTT.

This CDR3 is CTSSQDYARQSSELF. The DNA for the CDR3 is TGCACCAGCAGCCAAGATTACGCCCGCCAATCTTCTGAACTCTTT. This chain connects TRBV1 to TRBJ1-1. TRBV1 is termed a pseudogene. This CDR3 spans 15 amino acids.

This clone was picked up a small number of times. The genes are TRBV6-1 and TRBJ2-2; D tentatively reads TRBD1 or TRBD2 (5 bases each). CDR3 size: 15 residues. V was pared by 6 bases and J by 4 bases, with 15 bases between. Germline CDR1 is MNHNS and CDR2 is SASEGT. CDR3 amino acids: CASSQGSRGTGELFF. Here the CDR3 DNA reads TGTGCCAGCAGCCAGGGCAGCCGGGGCACCGGGGAGCTGTTTTTT.